This T cell receptor beta chain was profiled in a study of T cells in Graves' hyperthyroidism and ophthalmopathy. Study observations and caveats: A 13 V-J model separated ophthalmopathy from stable hyperthyroidism. Ophthalmopathy, which appeared later, was predicted by the model a median about 6 months before onset.

Template material for amplifying TCR beta CDR3 regions consisted of RNA transcripts. Carried out on the TCR CDR3, a first-round RT-PCR used the HTBI primer set. Using its own MiXCR run on the multiplex PCR reads, TCRdb lists one record per CDR3 protein. In the table there are about 840,000 distinct CDR3 sequences, roughly 37% of which are singletons. This clonotype was counted at least ten times. Its antigen is undetermined. This CDR3 is built from 12 residues. V lost 5 bases and J 6 bases, leaving 11 bases between the germline ends. Germline CDR1 and CDR2: SEHNR and FQNEAQ (reference sequence). Clinical symptoms, serum thyroxine and TRAb, thyroid ultrasound and orbital computed tomography were used for the diagnoses.

Input material: blood. This clonotype was sampled from a man in his late teens or twenties with Graves' hyperthyroidism. The chain employs TRBV7-9 and TRBJ2-7; no clear D. The CDR3 DNA reads TGTGCCAGCAGCCTCGCCAGTATCGAGCAGTACTTC. Translated, it gives CASSLASIEQYF.